This TCR beta chain was sequenced for a study of blood T cell repertoires in COVID-19. This table comes from immunoSEQ multiplex PCR, and its TCRdb copy is limited to in-frame clones, with some not included. This sample yields roughly 230,000 clones, of which around 90% are seen a single time; under 2.5% belongs to the top ten. In this sample, this clone turned up a few times. Trimming removed 2 bases at V and 6 bases at J, with 21 bases between. This CDR3 has 17 residues. CDR1 SNHLY and CDR2 FYNNEI come from the germline V gene. The sequenced sample was peripheral blood. This chain uses TRBV2 with TRBJ2-3; possibly TRBD1 for D (6 bases). The receptor was isolated from an older woman with COVID-19, enrolled during active disease. CDR3 in amino acids: CASSENSWGHLWDTQYF. The CDR3 bases are TGTGCCAGCAGTGAAAATTCGTGGGGGCACCTGTGGGATACGCAGTATTTT.